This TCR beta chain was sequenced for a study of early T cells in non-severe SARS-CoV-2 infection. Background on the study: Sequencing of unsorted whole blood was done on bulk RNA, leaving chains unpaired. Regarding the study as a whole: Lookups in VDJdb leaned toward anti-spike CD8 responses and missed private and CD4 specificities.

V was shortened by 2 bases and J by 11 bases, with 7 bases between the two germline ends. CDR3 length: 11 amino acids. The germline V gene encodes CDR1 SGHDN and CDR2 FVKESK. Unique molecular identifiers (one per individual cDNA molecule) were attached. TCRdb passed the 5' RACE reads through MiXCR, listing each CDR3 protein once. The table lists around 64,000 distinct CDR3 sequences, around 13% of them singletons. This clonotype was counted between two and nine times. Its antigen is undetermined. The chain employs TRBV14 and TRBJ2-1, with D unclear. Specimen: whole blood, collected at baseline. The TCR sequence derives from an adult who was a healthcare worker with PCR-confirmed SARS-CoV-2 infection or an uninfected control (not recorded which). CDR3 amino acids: CASSQIEQQFF. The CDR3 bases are TGTGCCAGCAGCCAAATAGAACAGCAGTTCTTC.